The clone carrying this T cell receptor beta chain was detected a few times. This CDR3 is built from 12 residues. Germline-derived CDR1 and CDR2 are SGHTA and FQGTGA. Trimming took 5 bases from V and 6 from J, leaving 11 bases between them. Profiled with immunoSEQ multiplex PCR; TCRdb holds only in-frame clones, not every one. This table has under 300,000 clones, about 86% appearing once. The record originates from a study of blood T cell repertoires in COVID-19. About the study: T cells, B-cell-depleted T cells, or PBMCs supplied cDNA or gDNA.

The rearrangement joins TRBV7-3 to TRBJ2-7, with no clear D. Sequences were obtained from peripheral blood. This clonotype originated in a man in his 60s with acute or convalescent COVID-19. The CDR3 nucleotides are TGTGCCAGCAGCATGGAACCGGGCGAGCAGTACTTC. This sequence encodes CASSMEPGEQYF.